This T cell receptor (beta chain) originates from a study of shared clonotypes between healthy human individuals. Deep was the level at which the assay was run. The authors loaded about 200 ng DNA, about 30,000 T cell genomes, into sorted-subset replicate PCRs. TCRdb's copy holds only in-frame clones and misses some; the assay was immunoSEQ multiplex PCR. Here the sample spans over 1.5 million clones, 95% to 99% being singletons. The length of the CDR3 is 13 residues. The germline V gene encodes CDR1 SGHRS and CDR2 YFSETQ. Between the trimmed V and J ends, which lost 3 bases and 6 bases, there was a span of 13 bases.

This receptor was obtained from a man aged 25 to 40 in good health. Sequencing input: naive CD4+ T cells sorted from blood. Documented subset: CD45RA+ positively selected. The chain employs TRBV5-1 and TRBJ2-7; D is perhaps TRBD2 (6 bases). Written as DNA, the CDR3 is TGCGCCAGCAGCTCCCTGGAGGGCTTCGAGCAGTACTTC. Protein product: CASSSLEGFEQYF.